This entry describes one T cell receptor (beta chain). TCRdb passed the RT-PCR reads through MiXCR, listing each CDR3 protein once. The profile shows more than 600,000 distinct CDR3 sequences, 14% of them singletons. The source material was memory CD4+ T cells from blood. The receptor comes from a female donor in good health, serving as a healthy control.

As DNA, the CDR3 is TGTGCCAGCAGTGGGACCAAGCGAGACACAGATACGCAGTATTTT. This codes for CASSGTKRDTDTQYF. The chain joins TRBV6-2 or TRBV6-3 to TRBJ2-3; the D call may be TRBD1 or TRBD2 (5 bases each). The germline gives CDR1 MNHEY, CDR2 SVGEGT. The CDR3 has 15 amino acids. The V gene lost 5 bases and the J gene lost 2 bases, with 14 bases spanning the gap.